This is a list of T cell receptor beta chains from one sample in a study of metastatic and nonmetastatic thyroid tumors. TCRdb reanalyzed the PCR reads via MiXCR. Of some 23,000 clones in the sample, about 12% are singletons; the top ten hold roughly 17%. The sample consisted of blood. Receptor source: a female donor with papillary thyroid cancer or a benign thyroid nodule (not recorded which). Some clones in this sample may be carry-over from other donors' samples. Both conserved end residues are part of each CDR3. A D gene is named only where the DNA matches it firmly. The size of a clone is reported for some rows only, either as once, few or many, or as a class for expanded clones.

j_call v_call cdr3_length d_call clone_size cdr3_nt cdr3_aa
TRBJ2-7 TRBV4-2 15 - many TGTGCCAGCAGCCAAGCTACGAGAGGGCTGAGGGAGCAGTACTTC CASSQATRGLREQYF
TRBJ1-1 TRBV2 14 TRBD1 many TGTGCCAGCGTGGGGACAGGGGCAGTTACTGAAGCTTTCTTT CASVGTGAVTEAFF
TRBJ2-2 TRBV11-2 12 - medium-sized TGTGCCAGCAGCTTTGACACCGGGGAGCTGTTTTTT CASSFDTGELFF
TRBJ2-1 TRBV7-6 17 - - TGTGCCAGCAGTTCAGGCCCACGCGGCCTTTGGGGGGATGAGCAGTTCTTC CASSSGPRGLWGDEQFF
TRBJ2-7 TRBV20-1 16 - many TGCAGTGCTAGAGACCCGGGACTTCAAGACCCCTACGAGCAGTACTTC CSARDPGLQDPYEQYF
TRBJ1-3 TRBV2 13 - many TGTGCCAGCAGTGAACAGCCTGGAAACACCATATATTTT CASSEQPGNTIYF
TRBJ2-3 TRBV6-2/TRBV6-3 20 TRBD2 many TGTGCCAGCAGTTACTCGAATCGACTAGCGGGAGCTTGGAGCACAGATACGCAGTATTTT CASSYSNRLAGAWSTDTQYF
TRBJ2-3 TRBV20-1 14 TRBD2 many TGCAGTGGTAGCGGGAGGGCTAGCACAGATACGCAGTATTTT CSGSGRASTDTQYF
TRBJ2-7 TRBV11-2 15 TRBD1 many TGTGCCAGCAGCTTAATGGGGACAGGGGACTACGAGCAGTACTTC CASSLMGTGDYEQYF
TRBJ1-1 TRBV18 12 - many TGTGCCAGCTCACCAGCTAGGGCTGAAGCTTTCTTT CASSPARAEAFF
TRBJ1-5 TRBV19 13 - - TGTGCCAGTAGTATGGGGGCGAATCAGCCCCAGCATTTT CASSMGANQPQHF
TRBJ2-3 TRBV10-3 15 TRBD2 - TGTGCCATCAGTGGTAAGGGACTAGCGGGAGATACGCAGTATTTT CAISGKGLAGDTQYF
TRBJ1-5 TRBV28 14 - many TGTGCCAGCAGCGTGGGAACACCGTGGCAGCCCCAGCATTTT CASSVGTPWQPQHF
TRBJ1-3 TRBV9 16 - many TGTGCCAGCAGCGTAGAAGACAGTCTCTCTGGAAACACCATATATTTT CASSVEDSLSGNTIYF
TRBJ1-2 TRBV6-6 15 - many TGTGCCAGCAGTTACGCATCCGGGCTTAACTATGGCTACACCTTC CASSYASGLNYGYTF
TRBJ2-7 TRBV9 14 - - TGTGCCAGCAGCGTAGGGCCCGTGGCCTACGAGCAGTACTTC CASSVGPVAYEQYF
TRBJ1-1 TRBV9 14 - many TGTGCCAGCAGCGCGGGACCCCAAAACACTGAAGCTTTCTTT CASSAGPQNTEAFF
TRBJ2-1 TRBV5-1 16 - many TGCGCCAGCAGCCTGGTATGGGGGGCCGCGGGCAATGAGCAGTTCTTC CASSLVWGAAGNEQFF
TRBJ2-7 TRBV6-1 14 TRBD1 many TGTGCCAGCAGTGAACAGGGGGCCGGGAACGAGCAGTACTTC CASSEQGAGNEQYF
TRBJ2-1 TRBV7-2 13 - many TGTGCCAGCAGCCCGACCCTAATCAATGAGCAGTTCTTC CASSPTLINEQFF
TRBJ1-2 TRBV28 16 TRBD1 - TGTGCCAGCAGCTCTACCGGGACAGGGTTAGGCTATGGCTACACCTTC CASSSTGTGLGYGYTF
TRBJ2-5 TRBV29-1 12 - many TGCAGCGTTCTGACAAACCAAGAGACCCAGTACTTC CSVLTNQETQYF
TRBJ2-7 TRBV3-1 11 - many TGTGCCAGCAGCCAAGCCTACGAGCAGTACTTC CASSQAYEQYF
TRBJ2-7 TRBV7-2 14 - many TGTGCCAGCAGCTTCGGGACACTGTTCTACGAGCAGTACTTC CASSFGTLFYEQYF
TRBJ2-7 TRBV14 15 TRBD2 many TGTGCCAGCAACCGAACTAGCGGGAGACTCTACGAGCAGTACTTC CASNRTSGRLYEQYF
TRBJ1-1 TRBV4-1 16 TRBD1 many TGCGCCAGCAGCCAAGTCCTCAGGGGGGCGAACACTGAAGCTTTCTTT CASSQVLRGANTEAFF
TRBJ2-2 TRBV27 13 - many TGTGCCAGCAGTTCCCCTGTGTCCGGGGAGCTGTTTTTT CASSSPVSGELFF
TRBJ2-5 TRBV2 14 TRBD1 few TGTGCCAGCAGGAAAGGCGGGACAGGGGGAACCCAGTACTTC CASRKGGTGGTQYF
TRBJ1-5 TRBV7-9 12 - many TGTGCCAGCAGCATAGGGGATCAGCCCCAGCATTTT CASSIGDQPQHF
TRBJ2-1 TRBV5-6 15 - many TGTGCCAGCAGCTTAGCGGAGGGCCACTACAATGAGCAGTTCTTC CASSLAEGHYNEQFF
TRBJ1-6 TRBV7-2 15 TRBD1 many TGTGCCAGCAGGACCGGGACAGATTATAATTCACCCCTCCACTTT CASRTGTDYNSPLHF
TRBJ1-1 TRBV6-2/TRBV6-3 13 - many TGTGCCAGCAGTTATGTGGTGAACACTGAAGCTTTCTTT CASSYVVNTEAFF
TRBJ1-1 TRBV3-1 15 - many TGTGCCAGCAGCCAAGAGAGGGTGGCGAACACTGAAGCTTTCTTT CASSQERVANTEAFF
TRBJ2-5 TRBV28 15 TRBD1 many TGTGCCAGCAGTGATCCGACAGGGGATATAGAGACCCAGTACTTC CASSDPTGDIETQYF
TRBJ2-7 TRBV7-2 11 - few TGTGCCAGCAGCTACTCCCTCGAGCAGTACTTC CASSYSLEQYF
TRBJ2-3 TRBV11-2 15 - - TGTGCCAGCAGCTTCGTGACAGGAAACACAGATACGCAGTATTTT CASSFVTGNTDTQYF
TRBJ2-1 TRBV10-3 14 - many TGTGCCATCGCCCCGGATCCAGCATACAATGAGCAGTTCTTC CAIAPDPAYNEQFF
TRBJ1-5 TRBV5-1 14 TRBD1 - TGCGCCAGCAGCAAGGGACAGGGATGGCAGCCCCAGCATTTT CASSKGQGWQPQHF
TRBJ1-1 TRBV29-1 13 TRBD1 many TGCAGCGTTGGGGACAGTCTGAACACTGAAGCTTTCTTT CSVGDSLNTEAFF
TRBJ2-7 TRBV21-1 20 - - TGTGCCAGCAGCATAGGCGCTCCGGAGCTATGGGCGGGAGTCCCCTACGAGCAGTACTTC CASSIGAPELWAGVPYEQYF
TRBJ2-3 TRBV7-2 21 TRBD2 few TGTGCCAGCAGCTTACTCGCTTCGGGCTTGAGCGGGAGGGGTCGCACAGATACGCAGTATTTT CASSLLASGLSGRGRTDTQYF
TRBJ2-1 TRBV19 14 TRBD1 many TGTGCCACCAGGGGGACATACTCCTACAATGAGCAGTTCTTC CATRGTYSYNEQFF
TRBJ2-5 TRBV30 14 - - TGTGCCTGGGGGAGCGGTGGGGGGCAAGAGACCCAGTACTTC CAWGSGGGQETQYF
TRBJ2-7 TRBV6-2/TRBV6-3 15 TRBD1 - TGTGCCAGCAGTTACTCCCGACAGGGGGGCTACGAGCAGTACTTC CASSYSRQGGYEQYF
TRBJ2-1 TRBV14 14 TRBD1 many TGTGCCAGCAGCCTCGGACAGGGGGCTTATGAGCAGTTCTTC CASSLGQGAYEQFF
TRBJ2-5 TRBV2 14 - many TGTGCCAGCAAACAAGTAGGGAATCAAGAGACCCAGTACTTC CASKQVGNQETQYF